This T cell receptor beta chain was found in a study of cytomegalovirus exposure and HLA in healthy donors. Findings of the study overall: Three chains tied to CMV proved CMV antigen-specific in vitro. The tendency of first-cohort TCR clusters to co-occur in the 110 or so validation repertoires emerged from a later analysis.

As regards this clone: Its antigen is undetermined.

Using immunoSEQ multiplex PCR, the repertoire was profiled, and TCRdb retains in-frame clones only, with some absent. The data contain about 360,000 clones, 86% of them singletons. Germline CDR1 SGHDT, CDR2 YYEEEE. This CDR3 spans 16 amino acids. V lost 5 bases to trimming and J lost 5 bases; unmatched junction nucleotides: 13. Sequences were obtained from PBMCs. This clonotype was sampled from a woman in her late teens or twenties in good health and CMV-seronegative. The chain couples TRBV5-6 to TRBJ2-3; 8 nucleotides agree with TRBD2. The CDR3 nucleotides read TGTGCCAGCAGTTTTGGGGGGCGGGAGGTAGTAGATACGCAGTATTTT. Translated: CASSFGGREVVDTQYF.